The T cell receptor beta chain under discussion was sequenced for a study of blood T cell repertoires in COVID-19. Looking at the study overall: PBMCs, B-cell-depleted T cells, or T cells were the source of the cDNA or gDNA that made up the material.

CDR3 length equals 14 residues. V was clipped by 0 bases and J by 8 bases, with 11 bases between them. In germline, CDR1 is SGDLS, CDR2 YYNGEE. Grouping used clinical history reported by participants in a survey and questionnaire. Two consecutive negative NP/OP PCR tests, clearance, or resolved symptoms defined Cohort 3 recovery. Per the authors' pipeline: By means of reference gene primer amplification, nucleated cell counts were estimated. The assay was immunoSEQ multiplex PCR, and TCRdb's table has in-frame clones only and misses some. D and trimming come from the DNA, and the V and J calls and clone size come from that table. The sample yields a few hundred thousand clones, approximately 90% seen once.

The receptor's source is a woman in her forties who had recovered from COVID-19. The material sequenced was PBMCs or T cells enriched from blood (not recorded which). The chain is built from TRBV9 and TRBJ1-4; D unresolved. The CDR3 DNA reads as TGTGCCAGCAGCGTAGGCAGCTTCGGGGAAAAACTGTTTTTT. Translated: CASSVGSFGEKLFF. Variable domain in full (rest from reference TRBV9 and TRBJ1-4): DSGVTQTPKHLITATGQRVTLRCSPRSGDLSVYWYQQSLDQGLQFLIQYYNGEERAKGNILERFSAQQFPDLHSELNLSSLELGDSALYFCASSVGSFGEKLFFGSGTQLSVL.